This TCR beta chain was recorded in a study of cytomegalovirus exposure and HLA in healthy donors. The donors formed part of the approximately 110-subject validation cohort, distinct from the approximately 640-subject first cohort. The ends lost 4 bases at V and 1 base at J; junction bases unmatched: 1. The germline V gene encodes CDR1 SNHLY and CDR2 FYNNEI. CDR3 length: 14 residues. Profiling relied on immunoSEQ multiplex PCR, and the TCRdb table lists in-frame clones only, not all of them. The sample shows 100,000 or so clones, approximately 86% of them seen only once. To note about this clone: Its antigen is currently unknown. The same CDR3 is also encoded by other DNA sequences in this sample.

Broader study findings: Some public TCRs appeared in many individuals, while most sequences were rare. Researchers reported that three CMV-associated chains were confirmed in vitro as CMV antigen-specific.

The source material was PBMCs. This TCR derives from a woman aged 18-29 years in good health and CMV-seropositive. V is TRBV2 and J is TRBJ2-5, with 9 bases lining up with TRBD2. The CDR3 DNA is TGTGCCAGCAGTGTGACTAGCGGCCAAGAGACCCAGTACTTC. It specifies CASSVTSGQETQYF.